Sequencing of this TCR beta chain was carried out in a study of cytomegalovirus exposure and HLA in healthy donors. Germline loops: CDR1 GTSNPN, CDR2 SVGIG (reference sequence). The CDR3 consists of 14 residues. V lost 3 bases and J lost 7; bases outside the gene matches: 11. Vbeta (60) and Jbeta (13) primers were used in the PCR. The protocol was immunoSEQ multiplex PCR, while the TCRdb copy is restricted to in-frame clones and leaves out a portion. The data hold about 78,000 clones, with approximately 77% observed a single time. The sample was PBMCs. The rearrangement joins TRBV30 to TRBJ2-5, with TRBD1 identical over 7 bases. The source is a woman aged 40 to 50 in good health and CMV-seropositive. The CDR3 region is CAWSRDSVLGTQYF. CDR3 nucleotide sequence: TGTGCCTGGAGCCGGGACAGCGTTCTTGGGACCCAGTACTTC.